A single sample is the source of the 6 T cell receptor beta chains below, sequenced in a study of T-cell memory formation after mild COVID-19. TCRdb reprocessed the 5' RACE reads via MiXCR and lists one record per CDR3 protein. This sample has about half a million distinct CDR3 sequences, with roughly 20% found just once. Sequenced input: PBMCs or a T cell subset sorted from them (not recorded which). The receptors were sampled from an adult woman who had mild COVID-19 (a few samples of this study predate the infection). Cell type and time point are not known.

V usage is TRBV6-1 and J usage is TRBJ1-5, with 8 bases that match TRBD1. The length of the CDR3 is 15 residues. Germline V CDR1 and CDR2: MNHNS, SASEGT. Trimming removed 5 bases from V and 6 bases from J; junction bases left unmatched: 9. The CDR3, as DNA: TGTGCCAGCAGTAAAACAGGGGGGGAAGCTCAGCCCCAGCATTTT. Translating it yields CASSKTGGEAQPQHF.

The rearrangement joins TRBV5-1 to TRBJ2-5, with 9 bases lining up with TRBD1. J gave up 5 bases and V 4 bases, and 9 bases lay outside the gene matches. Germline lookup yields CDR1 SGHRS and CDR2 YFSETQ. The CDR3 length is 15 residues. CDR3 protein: CASSDGTGRMETQYF. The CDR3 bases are TGCGCCAGCAGCGACGGGACAGGGAGGATGGAGACCCAGTACTTC. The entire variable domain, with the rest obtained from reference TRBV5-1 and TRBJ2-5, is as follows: KAGVTQTPRYLIKTRGQQVTLSCSPISGHRSVSWYQQTPGQGLQFLFEYFSETQRNKGNFPGRFSGRQFSNSRSEMNVSTLELGDSALYLCASSDGTGRMETQYFGPGTRLLVL.

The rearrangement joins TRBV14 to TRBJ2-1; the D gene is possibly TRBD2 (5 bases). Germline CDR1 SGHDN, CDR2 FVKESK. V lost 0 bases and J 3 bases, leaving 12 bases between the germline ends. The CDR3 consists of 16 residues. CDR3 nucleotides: TGTGCCAGCAGCCAAGAGGGAGATTGGGGCTACAATGAGCAGTTCTTC. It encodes CASSQEGDWGYNEQFF.

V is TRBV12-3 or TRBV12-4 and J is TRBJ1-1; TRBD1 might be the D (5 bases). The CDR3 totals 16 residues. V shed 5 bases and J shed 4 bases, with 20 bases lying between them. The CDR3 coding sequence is TGTGCCAGCAGTCCATCGGGACGCCCCTTGCGCACTGAAGCTTTCTTT. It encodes CASSPSGRPLRTEAFF.

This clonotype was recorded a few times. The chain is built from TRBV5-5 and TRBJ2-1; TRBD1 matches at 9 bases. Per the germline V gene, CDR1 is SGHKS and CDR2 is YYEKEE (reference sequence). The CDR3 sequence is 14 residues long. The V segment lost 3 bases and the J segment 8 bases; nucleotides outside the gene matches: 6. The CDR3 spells CASSSGTGRYEQFF. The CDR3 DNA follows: TGTGCCAGCAGCTCTGGGACAGGGAGATATGAGCAGTTCTTC.

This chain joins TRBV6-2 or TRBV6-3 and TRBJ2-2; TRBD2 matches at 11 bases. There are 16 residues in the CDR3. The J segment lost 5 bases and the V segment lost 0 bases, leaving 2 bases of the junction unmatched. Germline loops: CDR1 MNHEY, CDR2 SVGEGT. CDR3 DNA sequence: TGTGCCAGCAGTTACTCGGGACTAGCGGTTACCGGGGAGCTGTTTTTT. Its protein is CASSYSGLAVTGELFF.